Listed below are T cell receptor beta chains from one sample, sequenced in a study of patients and donors after allogeneic stem cell transplantation. TCRdb fed the RT-PCR reads into MiXCR, producing one record per CDR3 protein. The sample contains about 960,000 distinct CDR3 sequences, more than 15% of which appear only once. Material: blood, either unsorted or a sorted T cell fraction (not recorded which). These receptor sequences come from a human donor who was either an allogeneic HSCT recipient or a stem cell or donor lymphocyte infusion donor (not recorded which). It is not recorded whose cells these are; they may come from a transplant donor. Both conserved end residues are part of each CDR3. D genes are given only for firm matches. Clone size is not always given. Where it is, it says once, few, many or a class for expanded clones.

TRBJ2-1	TRBD2	TRBV12-5	few	CASGLGLREGNEQFF	TGTGCTAGTGGTTTGGGCTTGCGGGAGGGGAATGAGCAGTTCTTC
TRBJ2-5	-	TRBV11-2	-	CASSLSLGQETQYF	TGTGCCAGCAGCTTATCTTTGGGCCAAGAGACCCAGTACTTC
TRBJ1-3	-	TRBV12-3/TRBV12-4	-	CASTQGRAGNTIYF	TGTGCCAGCACCCAAGGGCGGGCGGGAAACACCATATATTTT
TRBJ2-1	-	TRBV20-1	-	CSAGGNHRSYNEQFF	TGCAGTGCCGGCGGGAACCATAGATCCTACAATGAGCAGTTCTTC
TRBJ1-2	-	TRBV21-1	few	CASSKVAGKGHNYGYTF	TGTGCCAGCAGCAAAGTGGCAGGGAAGGGGCATAACTATGGCTACACCTTC
TRBJ1-2	TRBD1	TRBV12-3/TRBV12-4	-	CASTLTGHGYTF	TGTGCCAGCACCTTGACAGGGCATGGCTACACCTTC
TRBJ2-6	-	TRBV10-3	-	CAIRGQIGTGANVLTF	TGTGCCATCAGGGGCCAGATCGGCACTGGGGCCAACGTCCTGACTTTC
TRBJ2-3	TRBD2	TRBV10-2	-	CASSVRAGGPSTDTQYF	TGCGCCAGCAGTGTTCGAGCGGGGGGGCCAAGCACAGATACGCAGTATTTT
TRBJ1-2	-	TRBV21-1	-	CASSKGGGDYGYTF	TGTGCCAGCAGCAAAGGGGGCGGGGACTATGGCTACACCTTC
TRBJ2-2	-	TRBV5-1	few	CASSLEGLPGELFF	TGCGCCAGCAGCTTGGAGGGGTTGCCCGGGGAGCTGTTTTTT
TRBJ2-3	-	TRBV5-1	-	CASSSPPDSNTDTQYF	TGCGCCAGCAGCTCCCCCCCCGACAGTAACACAGATACGCAGTATTTT
TRBJ2-3	-	TRBV6-1	-	CASKGLPDTQYF	TGTGCCAGCAAGGGGTTACCAGATACGCAGTATTTT
TRBJ1-1	-	TRBV7-6	-	CASIKSATEAFF	TGTGCCAGCATAAAATCGGCCACTGAAGCTTTCTTT
TRBJ2-7	-	TRBV18	many	CASSPPTYEQYF	TGTGCCAGCTCACCCCCGACCTACGAGCAGTACTTC
TRBJ2-5	TRBD2	TRBV20-1	few	CSASFGSLAGKETQYF	TGCAGTGCTAGCTTCGGTTCACTAGCGGGAAAAGAGACCCAGTACTTC
TRBJ2-1	-	TRBV12-3/TRBV12-4	-	CASSAEVDYNEQFF	TGTGCCAGCAGCGCTGAGGTTGATTACAATGAGCAGTTCTTC
TRBJ2-2	-	TRBV3-1	few	CASSQERQSGELFF	TGTGCCAGCAGCCAAGAAAGACAGTCCGGGGAGCTGTTTTTT
TRBJ2-7	TRBD2	TRBV20-1	-	CSAREWREGPSEQYF	TGCAGTGCTAGAGAATGGCGGGAGGGACCATCCGAGCAGTACTTC
TRBJ2-7	-	TRBV10-3	few	CAISRTGSIEQYF	TGTGCCATCAGTCGAACGGGATCAATCGAGCAGTACTTC
TRBJ2-7	TRBD2	TRBV20-1	-	CSAREGTSYYEQYF	TGCAGTGCTAGAGAGGGGACTAGTTACTACGAGCAGTACTTC
TRBJ2-7	-	TRBV27	-	CASSPHPAGQSYEQYF	TGTGCCAGCAGTCCGCACCCGGCGGGACAGTCCTACGAGCAGTACTTC
TRBJ2-3	TRBD2	TRBV20-1	few	CSATPPRGGGSTDTQYF	TGCAGTGCTACCCCACCGCGGGGGGGTGGGAGCACAGATACGCAGTATTTT
TRBJ2-7	TRBD2	TRBV12-3/TRBV12-4	many	CASSSGTSKRIVVYF	TGTGCCAGCAGTTCCGGGACTAGTAAGCGGATTGTGGTGTACTTC
TRBJ2-7	TRBD2	TRBV29-1	many	CSVRDYREQYF	TGCAGCGTCCGGGACTATCGGGAGCAGTACTTC
TRBJ2-1	TRBD2	TRBV28	-	CASSFPPSGGFYNEQFF	TGTGCCAGCAGTTTTCCCCCCTCGGGGGGGTTCTACAATGAGCAGTTCTTC
TRBJ2-7	-	TRBV5-1	-	CASTGVSAYEQYF	TGCGCCAGCACCGGGGTTAGTGCCTACGAGCAGTACTTC
TRBJ2-1	-	TRBV27	-	CASSQGTATYNEQFF	TGTGCCAGCAGTCAAGGGACGGCCACCTACAATGAGCAGTTCTTC
TRBJ1-2	-	TRBV12-3/TRBV12-4	few	CASSDLQGFYGYTF	TGTGCCAGCAGCGACTTACAGGGTTTTTACGGCTACACCTTC
TRBJ1-5	-	TRBV3-1	-	CASSQGVRANQPQHF	TGTGCCAGCAGCCAGGGGGTAAGGGCCAATCAGCCCCAGCATTTT
TRBJ2-7	-	TRBV7-9	many	CASSWRSYEQYF	TGTGCCAGCAGCTGGCGTTCCTACGAGCAGTACTTC
TRBJ2-3	-	TRBV9	-	CASSVGRAGSTDTQYF	TGTGCCAGCAGCGTAGGGAGGGCCGGGTCCACAGATACGCAGTATTTT
TRBJ2-1	TRBD2	TRBV27	few	CASSPNLSGIKFF	TGTGCCAGCAGTCCTAACCTTAGCGGGATTAAGTTCTTC
TRBJ2-2	-	TRBV28	-	CASSSSGPKNTGELFF	TGTGCCAGCAGCTCAAGCGGGCCTAAAAACACCGGGGAGCTGTTTTTT
TRBJ2-7	TRBD1	TRBV20-1	-	CSAPGQTEEQYF	TGCAGTGCACCGGGACAGACCGAAGAGCAGTACTTC
TRBJ2-7	TRBD2	TRBV9	-	CASSATSGSYEQYF	TGTGCCAGCAGCGCGACTAGCGGCTCCTACGAGCAGTACTTC
TRBJ1-3	-	TRBV12-3/TRBV12-4	few	CASSTSAGNTIYF	TGTGCCAGCAGTACAAGCGCAGGAAACACCATATATTTT
TRBJ2-1	-	TRBV6-1	few	CASSEGGAWSSYNEQFF	TGTGCCAGCAGTGAAGGGGGGGCCTGGAGCTCCTACAATGAGCAGTTCTTC